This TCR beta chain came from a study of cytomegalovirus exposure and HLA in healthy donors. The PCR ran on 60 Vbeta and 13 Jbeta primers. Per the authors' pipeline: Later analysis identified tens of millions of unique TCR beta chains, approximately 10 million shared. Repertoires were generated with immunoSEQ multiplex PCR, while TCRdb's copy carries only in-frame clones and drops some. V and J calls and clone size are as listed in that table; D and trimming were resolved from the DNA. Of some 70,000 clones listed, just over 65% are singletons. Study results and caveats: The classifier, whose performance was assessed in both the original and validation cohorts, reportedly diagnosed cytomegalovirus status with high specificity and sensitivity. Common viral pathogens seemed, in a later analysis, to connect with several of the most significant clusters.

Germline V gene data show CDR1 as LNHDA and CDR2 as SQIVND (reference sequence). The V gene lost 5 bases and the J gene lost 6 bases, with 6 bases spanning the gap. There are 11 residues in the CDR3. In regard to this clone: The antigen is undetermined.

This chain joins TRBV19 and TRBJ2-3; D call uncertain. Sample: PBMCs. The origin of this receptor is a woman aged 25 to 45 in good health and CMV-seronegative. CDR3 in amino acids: CASSSEDTQYF. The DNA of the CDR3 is TGTGCCAGTAGTTCTGAGGATACGCAGTATTTT.